This T cell receptor (beta chain) was profiled in a study of cytomegalovirus exposure and HLA in healthy donors. Study-level background: Previous work identified 100 million or so unique TCR beta sequences from approximately 190 million T cells. Study-wide results and limits: In a later analysis, at a false discovery rate of 0.05, 16,951 TCR beta sequences matched HLA alleles. Data from an earlier analysis indicated that most TCR beta V segments were productive either about 87% or about 30% of the time.

Details on this clone: The antigen is unknown. Within the sample, other DNA sequences also encode this same CDR3.

60 Vbeta and 13 Jbeta primers were used in PCR. The table came from immunoSEQ multiplex PCR; TCRdb's copy has only in-frame clones and leaves some out. The ten most abundant clones cover 1.3% of a sample with about 160,000 clones. Looked up from germline, CDR1 is LNHNV and CDR2 is YYDKDF (reference sequence). This CDR3 spans 11 amino acids. Trimming left V 1 base short and J 4 bases short, with 2 bases between. V is TRBV15 and J is TRBJ2-7; D is unclear. The source material was PBMCs. The sequence was collected from a woman in her fifties or sixties in good health and CMV-seronegative. The CDR3 region has the DNA TGTGCCACCAGCAGAGCGTACGAGCAGTACTTC. This codes for CATSRAYEQYF.